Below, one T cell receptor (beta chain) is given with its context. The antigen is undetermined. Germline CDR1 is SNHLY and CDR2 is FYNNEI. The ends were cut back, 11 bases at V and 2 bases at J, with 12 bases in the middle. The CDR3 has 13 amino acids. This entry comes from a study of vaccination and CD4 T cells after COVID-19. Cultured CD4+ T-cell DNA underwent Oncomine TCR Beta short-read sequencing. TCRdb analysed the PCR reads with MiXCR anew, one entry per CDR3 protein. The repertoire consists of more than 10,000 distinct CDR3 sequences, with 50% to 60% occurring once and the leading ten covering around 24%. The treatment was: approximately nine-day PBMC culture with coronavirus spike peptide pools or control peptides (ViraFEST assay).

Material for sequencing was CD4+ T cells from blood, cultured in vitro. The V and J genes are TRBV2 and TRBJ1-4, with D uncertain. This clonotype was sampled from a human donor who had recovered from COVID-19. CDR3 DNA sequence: TGTGCCCGCTCGGCCTCCACTAATGAAAAACTGTTTTTT. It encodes CARSASTNEKLFF.